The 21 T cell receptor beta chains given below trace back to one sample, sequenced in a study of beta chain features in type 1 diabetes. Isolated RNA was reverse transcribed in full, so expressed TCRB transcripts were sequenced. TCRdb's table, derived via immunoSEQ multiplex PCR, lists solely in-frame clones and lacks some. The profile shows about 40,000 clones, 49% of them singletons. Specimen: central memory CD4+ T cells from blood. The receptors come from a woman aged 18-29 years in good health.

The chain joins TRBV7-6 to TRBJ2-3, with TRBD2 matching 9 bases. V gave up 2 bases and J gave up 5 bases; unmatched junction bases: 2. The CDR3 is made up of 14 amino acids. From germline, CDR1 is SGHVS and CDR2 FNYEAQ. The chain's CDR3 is CASSLRAGGDTQYF. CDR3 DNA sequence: TGTGCCAGCAGCTTAAGAGCGGGGGGAGATACGCAGTATTTT.

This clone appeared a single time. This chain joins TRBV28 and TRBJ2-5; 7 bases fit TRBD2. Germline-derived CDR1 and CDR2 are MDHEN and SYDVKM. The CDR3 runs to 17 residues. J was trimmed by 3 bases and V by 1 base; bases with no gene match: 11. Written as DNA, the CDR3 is TGTGCCAGCAGTTTATTACGGGGGGTTCGTCCCGAAGAGACCCAGTACTTC. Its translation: CASSLLRGVRPEETQYF.

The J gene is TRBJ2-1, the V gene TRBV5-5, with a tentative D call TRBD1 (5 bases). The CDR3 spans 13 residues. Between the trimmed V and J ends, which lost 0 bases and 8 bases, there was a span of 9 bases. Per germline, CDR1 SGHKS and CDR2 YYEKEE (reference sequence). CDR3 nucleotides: TGTGCCAGCAGCTTGGGATGGGGCGATGAGCAGTTCTTC. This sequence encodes CASSLGWGDEQFF.

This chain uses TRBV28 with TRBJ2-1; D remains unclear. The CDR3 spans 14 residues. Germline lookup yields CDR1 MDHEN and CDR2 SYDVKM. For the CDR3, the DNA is TGTGCGATCTCGCAAGATCTCCTTGACTATGAGCAGTTCTTC. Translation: CAISQDLLDYEQFF.

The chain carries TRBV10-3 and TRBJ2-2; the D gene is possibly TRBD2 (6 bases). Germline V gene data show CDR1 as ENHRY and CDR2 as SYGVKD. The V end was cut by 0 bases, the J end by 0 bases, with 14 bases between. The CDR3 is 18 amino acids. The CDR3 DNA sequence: TGTGCCATCAGTGAGTCGAAGCTGGGAGGCGCGAACACCGGGGAGCTGTTTTTT. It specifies CAISESKLGGANTGELFF.

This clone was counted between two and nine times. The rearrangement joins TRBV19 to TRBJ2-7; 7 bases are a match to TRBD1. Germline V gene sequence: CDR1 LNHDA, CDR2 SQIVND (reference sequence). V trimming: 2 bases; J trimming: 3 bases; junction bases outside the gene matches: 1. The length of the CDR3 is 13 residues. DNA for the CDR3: TGTGCCAGTAGTATACGACAGGGCTACGAGCAGTACTTC. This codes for CASSIRQGYEQYF.

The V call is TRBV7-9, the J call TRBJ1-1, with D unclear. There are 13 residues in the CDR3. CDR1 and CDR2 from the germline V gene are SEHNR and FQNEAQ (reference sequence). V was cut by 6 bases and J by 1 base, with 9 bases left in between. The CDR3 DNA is TGTGCCAGCAGGCTAGAAGGGAACACTGAAGCTTTCTTT. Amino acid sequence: CASRLEGNTEAFF. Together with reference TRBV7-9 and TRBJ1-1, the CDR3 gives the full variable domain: DTGVSQNPRHKITKRGQNVTFRCDPISEHNRLYWYRQTLGQGPEFLTYFQNEAQLEKSRLLSDRFSAERPKGSFSTLEIQRTEQGDSAMYLCASRLEGNTEAFFGQGTRLTVV.

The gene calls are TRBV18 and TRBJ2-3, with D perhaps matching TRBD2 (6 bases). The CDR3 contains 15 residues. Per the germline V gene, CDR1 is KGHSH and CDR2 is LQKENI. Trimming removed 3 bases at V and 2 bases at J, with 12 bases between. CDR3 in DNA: TGTGCCAGCTCACCTACGGGGGTTGACACAGATACGCAGTATTTT. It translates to CASSPTGVDTDTQYF.

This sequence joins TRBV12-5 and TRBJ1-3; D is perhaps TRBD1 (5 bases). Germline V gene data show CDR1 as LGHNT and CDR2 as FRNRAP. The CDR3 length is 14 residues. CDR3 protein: CVPGSHQGVNTIYF. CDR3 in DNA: TGTGTTCCGGGTTCCCACCAGGGCGTGAACACCATATATTTT.

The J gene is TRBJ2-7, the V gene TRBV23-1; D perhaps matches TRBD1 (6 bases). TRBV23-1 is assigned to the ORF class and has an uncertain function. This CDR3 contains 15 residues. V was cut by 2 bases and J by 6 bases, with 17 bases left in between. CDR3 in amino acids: CASSQRVAGALEQYF. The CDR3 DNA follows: TGCGCCAGCAGTCAAAGGGTGGCAGGGGCCCTCGAGCAGTACTTC.

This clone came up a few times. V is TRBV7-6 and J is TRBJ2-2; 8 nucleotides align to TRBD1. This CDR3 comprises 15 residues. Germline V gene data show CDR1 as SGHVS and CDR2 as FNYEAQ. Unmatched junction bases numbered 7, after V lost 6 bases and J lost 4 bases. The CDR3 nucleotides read TGTGCCAGCAGACCGACAGGGGAGGTCACCGGGGAGCTGTTTTTT. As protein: CASRPTGEVTGELFF.

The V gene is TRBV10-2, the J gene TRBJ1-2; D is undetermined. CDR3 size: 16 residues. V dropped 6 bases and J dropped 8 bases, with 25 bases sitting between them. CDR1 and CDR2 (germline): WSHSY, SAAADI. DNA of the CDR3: TGCGCCAGCAGAGAGGGAATAACAGTAGCGCTAAAAGGCTACACCTTC. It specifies CASREGITVALKGYTF.

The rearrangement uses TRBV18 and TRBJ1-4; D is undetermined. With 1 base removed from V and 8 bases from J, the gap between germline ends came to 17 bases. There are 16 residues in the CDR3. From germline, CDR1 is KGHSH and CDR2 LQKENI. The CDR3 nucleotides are TGTGCCAGCTCACCACGATTTGAGGGTATCGAAGAAAAACTGTTTTTT. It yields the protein CASSPRFEGIEEKLFF.

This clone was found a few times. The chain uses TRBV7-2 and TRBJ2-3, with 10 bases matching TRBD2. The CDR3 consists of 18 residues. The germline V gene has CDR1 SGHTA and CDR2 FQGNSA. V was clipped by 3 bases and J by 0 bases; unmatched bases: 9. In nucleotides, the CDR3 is TGTGCCAGCAGCTTCCTCATAACTAGCGGGGAAAGCACAGATACGCAGTATTTT. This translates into CASSFLITSGESTDTQYF.

CDR3: CSVSRKRNNEQFF. The DNA of the CDR3 is TGCAGCGTGTCGAGGAAGCGAAACAATGAGCAGTTCTTC. The genes are TRBV29-1 and TRBJ2-1; D is ambiguous. The germline gives CDR1 SQVTM, CDR2 ANQGSEA. Trimming shortened V by 6 bases and J by 5 bases, and 14 bases separated the two germline ends. The CDR3 is 13 amino acids.

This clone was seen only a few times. CDR3 bases: TGTGCCAGCAGCTCGGACAGGGGGCTGCAAAACATTCAGTACTTC. Protein sequence: CASSSDRGLQNIQYF. The chain couples TRBV7-2 to TRBJ2-4; the match to TRBD1 covers 11 bases. V gave up 4 bases and J gave up 5 bases; unmatched junction bases: 4. Germline V gives CDR1 SGHTA, CDR2 FQGNSA. The CDR3 covers 15 residues.

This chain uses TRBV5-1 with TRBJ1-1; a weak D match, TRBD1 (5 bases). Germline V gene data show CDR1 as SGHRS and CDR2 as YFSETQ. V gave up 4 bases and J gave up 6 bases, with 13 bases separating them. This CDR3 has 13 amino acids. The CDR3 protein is CASSTLGAPEAFF. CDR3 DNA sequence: TGCGCCAGCAGCACCCTTGGGGCCCCTGAAGCTTTCTTT.

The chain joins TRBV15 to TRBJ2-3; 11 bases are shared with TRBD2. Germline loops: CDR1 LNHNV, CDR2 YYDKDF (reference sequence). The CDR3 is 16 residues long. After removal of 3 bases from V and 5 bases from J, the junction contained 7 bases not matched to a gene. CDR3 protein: CATSRGTSGGIDTQYF. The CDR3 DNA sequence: TGTGCCACCAGCAGGGGAACTAGCGGGGGCATAGATACGCAGTATTTT.

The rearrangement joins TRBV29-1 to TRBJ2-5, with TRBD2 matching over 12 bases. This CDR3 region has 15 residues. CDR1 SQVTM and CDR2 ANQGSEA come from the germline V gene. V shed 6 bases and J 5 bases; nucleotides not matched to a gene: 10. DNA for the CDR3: TGCAGCGTAGACCCCAACACTAGCGGGGGGGAGACCCAGTACTTC. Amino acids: CSVDPNTSGGETQYF.

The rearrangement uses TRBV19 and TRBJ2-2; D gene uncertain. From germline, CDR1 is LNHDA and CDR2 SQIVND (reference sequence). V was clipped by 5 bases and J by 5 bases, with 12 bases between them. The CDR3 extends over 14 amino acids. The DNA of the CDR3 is TGTGCCAGTAGTTCGACAAGTTTGACCGGGGAGCTGTTTTTT. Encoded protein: CASSSTSLTGELFF.

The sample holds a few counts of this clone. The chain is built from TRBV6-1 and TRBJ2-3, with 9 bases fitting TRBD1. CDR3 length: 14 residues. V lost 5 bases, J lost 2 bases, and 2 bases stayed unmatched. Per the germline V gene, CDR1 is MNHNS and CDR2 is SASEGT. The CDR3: CASSRDRATDTQYF. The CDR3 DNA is TGTGCCAGCAGTAGGGACAGGGCCACAGATACGCAGTATTTT.